Each of the 23 T cell receptor beta chains below was sequenced from the same sample in a study of control samples from healthy donors and cancer patients. The method was immunoSEQ multiplex PCR; TCRdb's version includes in-frame clones alone and lacks a portion of them. The table lists 91,000 or so clones, approximately 90% of them singletons. The sequencing sample was made of blood. Receptors were obtained from a young woman in good health.

The chain couples TRBV19 to TRBJ1-4, with 8 bases fitting TRBD1. Germline trimming cut 7 bases from V and 7 bases from J; bases unmatched to any gene: 20. CDR1 LNHDA and CDR2 SQIVND come from the germline V gene (reference sequence). The CDR3 loop spans 18 amino acids. CDR3 protein: CASMGLSGGIPFGEKLFF. CDR3 DNA: TGTGCCAGTATGGGTCTGTCAGGGGGCATCCCATTCGGTGAAAAACTGTTTTTT.

This clone has just a few counts. V is TRBV21-1 and J is TRBJ1-3; the table calls TRBD1, which could not be checked here. TRBV21-1 is assigned pseudogene status. The CDR3 is made up of 16 amino acids. DNA for the CDR3: TGTGCCAGCAGCAAAGGATGGACAGGCCGAGGAAACACCATATATTTT. It specifies CASSKGWTGRGNTIYF.

A few counts support this clone. The chain combines TRBV19 with TRBJ1-3; D not certain. This CDR3 is built from 14 residues. Germline V gives CDR1 LNHDA, CDR2 SQIVND (reference sequence). Trimming removed 5 bases at V and 8 bases at J, with 16 bases between. CDR3 in DNA: TGTGCCAGTAGTGGGAGGACCGGGCCGGACACCATATATTTT. This translates into CASSGRTGPDTIYF.

V gene TRBV27 combines with J gene TRBJ2-7; 8 nucleotides agree with TRBD2. This CDR3 region has 13 residues. Trimming took 8 bases from V and 2 from J; bases not matched to a gene: 5. Germline CDR1 is MNHEY and CDR2 is SMNVEV (reference sequence). The chain's CDR3 is CASVGLVPYEQYF. CDR3 nucleotide sequence: TGTGCCAGCGTGGGACTAGTCCCCTACGAGCAGTACTTC.

This clone came up a few times. The rearrangement links TRBV3-1 (or the pseudogene TRBV3-2) to TRBJ2-7; D not certain. The CDR3 has 13 residues. CDR1 and CDR2 from the germline V gene are LGHDT and YNNKEL (reference sequence). The ends were cut back, 5 bases at V and 4 bases at J, with 12 bases in the middle. CDR3 in amino acids: CASSNLMRYEQYF. The CDR3 DNA is TGTGCCAGCAGCAACCTAATGAGGTACGAGCAGTACTTC.

This clone was counted only a few times. V is TRBV6-1 and J is TRBJ1-1; D unresolved. This CDR3 spans 14 amino acids. Trimming pared 3 bases from V and 0 bases from J, leaving 8 bases between. CDR1 and CDR2 from the germline V gene are MNHNS and SASEGT. CDR3 sequence reads: CASSEELLNTEAFF. Written as DNA, the CDR3 is TGTGCCAGCAGTGAGGAACTTTTGAACACTGAAGCTTTCTTT.

The V and J genes are TRBV5-4 and TRBJ1-6; 7 bases align to TRBD1. Germline V gene data show CDR1 as SGHNT and CDR2 as YYREEE (reference sequence). The CDR3 is 17 amino acids. The junction had 12 bases not matched to a gene; V was cut back by 6 bases and J by 3 bases. The CDR3 region has the DNA TGTGCCAGCACCTCGAGGACGACAGGGATCTATAATTCACCCCTCCACTTT. The encoded protein is CASTSRTTGIYNSPLHF.

The chain couples TRBV27 to TRBJ2-2; a weak D match, TRBD2 (6 bases). CDR1 and CDR2 from the germline V gene are MNHEY and SMNVEV (reference sequence). The CDR3 has 15 residues. V was clipped by 6 bases and J by 2 bases, with 13 bases between them. DNA of the CDR3: TGTGCCAGCAGGCAAGCGGGCGAAAACACCGGGGAGCTGTTTTTT. Translated: CASRQAGENTGELFF.

The V and J genes are TRBV7-7 and TRBJ1-1, with 7 bases that match TRBD1. The length of the CDR3 is 14 residues. Germline loops: CDR1 SSHAT, CDR2 FNYEAQ (reference sequence). V gave up 7 bases and J gave up 0 bases; unmatched junction bases: 5. The chain's CDR3 is CASNLGQLNTEAFF. The CDR3 DNA reads TGTGCCAGCAACCTGGGACAGCTGAACACTGAAGCTTTCTTT.

The chain is built from TRBV12-3 or TRBV12-4 and TRBJ2-2, with D unclear. CDR3 length: 12 residues. Trimming removed 1 base from V and 5 bases from J, with 2 bases in between. The CDR3 loop reads CASSLGTGELFF. For the CDR3, the DNA is TGTGCCAGCAGTTTAGGGACCGGGGAGCTGTTTTTT.

The chain carries TRBV10-1 and TRBJ1-1; TRBD1 is a possible D gene (5 bases). Trimming shortened V by 8 bases and J by 3 bases, and 10 bases separated the two germline ends. Germline V gene sequence: CDR1 WNHNN, CDR2 SYGVQD (reference sequence). The CDR3 spans 12 residues. Here the CDR3 reads CASGGDDTEAFF. For the CDR3, the DNA is TGCGCCAGCGGAGGGGATGACACTGAAGCTTTCTTT.

This chain joins TRBV5-1 and TRBJ2-7, with 13 positions matching TRBD2. V gave up 0 bases and J gave up 5 bases; unmatched junction bases: 11. This CDR3 has 18 amino acids. Germline CDR1 and CDR2: SGHRS and YFSETQ. DNA for the CDR3: TGCGCCAGCAGCTTGGGGACTAGCGGGAGTTTGCCCAGGGACGAGCAGTACTTC. This encodes CASSLGTSGSLPRDEQYF. The full variable domain, in which reference TRBV5-1 and TRBJ2-7 provide the parts outside the CDR3, is KAGVTQTPRYLIKTRGQQVTLSCSPISGHRSVSWYQQTPGQGLQFLFEYFSETQRNKGNFPGRFSGRQFSNSRSEMNVSTLELGDSALYLCASSLGTSGSLPRDEQYFGPGTRLTVT.

V is TRBV23-1 and J is TRBJ1-1, with D tentatively TRBD1 (6 bases). TRBV23-1 is identified as an open reading frame with a role that is uncertain. This CDR3 has 15 residues. V dropped 5 bases and J dropped 6 bases, with 19 bases sitting between them. The CDR3 DNA reads as TGCGCCAGCAGTAAATGGTGGGGGCCAGTGCCTGAAGCTTTCTTT. As protein: CASSKWWGPVPEAFF.

This sequence joins TRBV7-9 and TRBJ2-7; 7 positions match TRBD2. Per germline, CDR1 SEHNR and CDR2 FQNEAQ (reference sequence). The CDR3 is 15 residues long. The V and J ends lost 4 bases and 3 bases, in that order; junction bases with no gene match: 9. The CDR3 DNA sequence: TGTGCCAGCAGCTGGGAGGAGCGGGGAATCTACGAGCAGTACTTC. Translating gives CASSWEERGIYEQYF. Variable domain in full (rest from reference TRBV7-9 and TRBJ2-7): DTGVSQNPRHKITKRGQNVTFRCDPISEHNRLYWYRQTLGQGPEFLTYFQNEAQLEKSRLLSDRFSAERPKGSFSTLEIQRTEQGDSAMYLCASSWEERGIYEQYFGPGTRLTVT.

The chain uses TRBV28 and TRBJ1-1; TRBD1 aligns across 8 bases. Germline V gene data show CDR1 as MDHEN and CDR2 as SYDVKM. The trim removed 6 bases at V and 1 base at J, leaving 4 bases unmatched. This CDR3 comprises 14 residues. Written as DNA, the CDR3 is TGTGCCAGCAGCTGGGACAGGACGAACACTGAAGCTTTCTTT. It is translated as CASSWDRTNTEAFF.

The chain uses TRBV15 and TRBJ1-2, with 8 bases identical to TRBD1. V shed 2 bases and J 4 bases; nucleotides not matched to a gene: 9. The CDR3 runs 16 residues. The V gene's germline CDR1 is LNHNV and CDR2 YYDKDF (reference sequence). The CDR3 DNA is TGTGCCACCAGCAGATTAGACAGGGGCCCTCTCTATGGCTACACCTTC. Amino acid sequence: CATSRLDRGPLYGYTF.

The table lists this clone with a few counts. The J gene is TRBJ1-6, the V gene TRBV6-5; TRBD1 agrees at 9 bases. The CDR3 totals 14 residues. With V trimmed by 7 bases and J by 9 bases, 7 bases remained unmatched. CDR1 is MNHEY and CDR2 is SVGAGI in the germline V gene. CDR3 amino acids: CASTPGQGGSPLHF. The CDR3 nucleotides are TGTGCCAGCACCCCGGGACAGGGAGGTTCACCCCTCCACTTT.

In nucleotides, the CDR3 is TGTGCCAGCAGCGATTCCATTCCGAGCTACGAGCAGTACTTC. It yields the protein CASSDSIPSYEQYF. The chain uses TRBV7-9 and TRBJ2-7; D call uncertain. The CDR3 runs 14 residues. Germline values: CDR1 SEHNR, CDR2 FQNEAQ (reference sequence). V was shortened by 5 bases and J by 3 bases, with 14 bases between the two germline ends.

The chain recombines TRBV5-1 with TRBJ2-3, with D perhaps TRBD1 (6 bases). V shed 3 bases and J shed 3 bases, with 14 bases lying between them. The CDR3 has 15 residues. The germline V gene has CDR1 SGHRS and CDR2 YFSETQ. CDR3 coding DNA: TGCGCCAGCAGCTCTGAAGGACAGATGACAGATACGCAGTATTTT. Protein product: CASSSEGQMTDTQYF.

This clone was counted once. The rearrangement joins TRBV5-5 to TRBJ1-1, with 7 bases that match TRBD1. Germline loops: CDR1 SGHKS, CDR2 YYEKEE (reference sequence). V lost 4 bases, J lost 11 bases, and 17 bases stayed unmatched. This CDR3 has 15 amino acids. The DNA for the CDR3 is TGTGCCAGCAGCCCCGCCCGCCGACAGGGAACTTTGGCTTTCTTT. Protein sequence: CASSPARRQGTLAFF. The variable domain in full, completed from reference TRBV5-5 and TRBJ1-1, reads DAGVTQSPTHLIKTRGQQVTLRCSPISGHKSVSWYQQVLGQGPQFIFQYYEKEERGRGNFPDRFSARQFPNYSSELNVNALLLGDSALYLCASSPARRQGTLAFFGQGTRLTVV.

The chain is built from TRBV10-2 and TRBJ2-5; a weak D match, TRBD1 (6 bases). CDR3 length: 15 amino acids. Germline V gene lookup returns CDR1 WSHSY and CDR2 SAAADI. V was clipped by 7 bases and J by 5 bases, with 20 bases between them. CDR3 residues: CASKRVGGLGETQYF. The DNA for the CDR3 is TGCGCCAGCAAGAGGGTAGGGGGTTTAGGGGAGACCCAGTACTTC.

CDR3 in amino acids: CASSDFTDTQYF. In nucleotides, the CDR3 is TGTGCCAGCAGCGACTTCACAGATACGCAGTATTTT. The chain couples TRBV9 to TRBJ2-3; D is unresolved. Per germline, CDR1 SGDLS and CDR2 YYNGEE. This CDR3 has 12 residues. Trimming took off 3 bases at V and 2 bases at J, with 4 bases between the two ends.

With respect to this clone: The same CDR3 also results from other DNA sequences found in this sample. This chain connects TRBV5-1 to TRBJ2-2; the D gene could be TRBD1 or TRBD2 (6 bases each). CDR1 SGHRS and CDR2 YFSETQ come from the germline V gene. Trimming stripped 3 bases from V and 7 bases from J, with 16 bases between. The CDR3 extends over 15 amino acids. CDR3 sequence reads: CASSSYRGQGGELFF. The CDR3 region has the DNA TGCGCCAGCAGCTCATACCGGGGGCAGGGCGGGGAGCTGTTTTTT.